This T cell receptor (beta chain) was sequenced during a study of low-dose radiotherapy and immunotherapy resistance in tumors. This CDR3 spans 16 amino acids. Trimming took 4 bases from V and 4 from J, leaving 21 bases between them. The germline V gene has CDR1 SGHRS and CDR2 YFSETQ. The table lists this clonotype with many counts. Priming of first-strand cDNA relied on TRAV- and TRBV-specific primers (covering alpha and beta chains). For amplifying TCRs, the PCR ran for about 20 cycles with Phusion, which was used together with a constant-region primer and the adapter on the V primers. From the reads, TCRdb called clonotypes with MiXCR, one entry per CDR3 protein. The table lists 85,000 to 100,000 distinct CDR3 sequences, under 9.5% of them singletons. Time point specified: before trial treatment.

This sequence originates from a male donor with prostate cancer. Material: PBMCs, obtained before treatment. The V gene is TRBV5-1, the J gene TRBJ2-7; D gene ambiguous. DNA of the CDR3: TGCGCCAGCAGCCCTAGAATCGGAGTGCTCGAGTACGAGCAGTACTTC. Translated: CASSPRIGVLEYEQYF.